This T cell receptor (beta chain) was recorded in a study of regulatory T cells in long-lasting Graves disease (dated by TCRdb to the early 2020s). Some background on the complete study: To count as having persistent Graves' disease, a patient had to have received antithyroid drug treatment for over 5 years with TSH receptor autoantibodies remaining persistently positive. This study used TCR sequencing and RNA sequencing of peripheral blood to compare persistent Graves' disease patients against newly diagnosed Graves' disease patients. The study took place in China and was registered as a clinical trial. A total of roughly 35 samples underwent TCR sequencing, from about 13 patients with persistent Graves' disease and 20 patients with newly diagnosed Graves' disease. Persistent Graves' disease patients in the clinical cohort had taken antithyroid drugs for about 10.3 years on average. Broader findings and caveats from the paper: Patients with persistent disease shared more public clonotypes (about 2,900) than newly diagnosed patients did (around 1,000). Sequencing and analysis were restricted to the TCR beta chain. Only peripheral blood was studied, because thyroid tissue, the primary lesion, was inaccessible. The authors noted that the small sample size was a limitation that may lower accuracy. Persistent Graves' disease patients showed lower TCR Shannon entropy and fewer highly expanded clones than newly diagnosed patients, suggesting clonal expansion.

The time point label on this specimen signifies: persistent/refractory GD, antithyroid drugs over 5 years with positive TRAb. For both TCR sequencing and RNA sequencing, RNA was extracted from PBMCs in TRIzol. The diagnosis of Graves' disease was made according to American Thyroid Association guidelines. Patients for the study were recruited at an endocrinology department in Xi'an, China. Each patient gave around 9.2 milliliters of peripheral blood, collected in an EDTA anticoagulant tube. Ficoll Paque Plus density gradient separation was used to isolate PBMCs, and no additional T cell sorting was done. An Agilent 2100 Bioanalyzer and agarose gel were used to check RNA quality, while a NanoDrop 2000 measured RNA concentration. Libraries were made using multiplex PCR. Instrument on record: Illumina HiSeq 4000. To build TCR beta libraries, CDR3 regions were amplified by Arm-PCR using iRepertoire HTBI primers. PCR products were gel purified before sequencing. From the authors' description of their analysis: A total of fewer than 65 TRBV and some 13 TRBJ segments were identified across samples and were used for gene usage analysis of CDR3 amino acid clonotypes. COPE and FqMerger were used to merge the filtered high-quality paired reads into contigs. BLAST was used to align contigs to IMGT TRBV, TRBD and TRBJ reference genes, and CDR3 was defined according to IMGT. Clonotypes above 0.1% frequency were classified as highly expanded clones. Repertoire diversity was measured by Shannon entropy, and V-J evenness by the Gini coefficient. Clonotypes shared by more than one individual were considered public. TCRdb cleaned the public reads at Q25 with fastp, built clones with MiXCR and kept in-frame beta chains. Every distinct CDR3 protein forms one entry, paired with its most common genes and DNA. The V and J calls come from TCRdb's annotation, not from the publication. Recorded for this sample are hundreds of thousands of distinct CDR3 sequences; less than 25% of them occurred a single time. The ten top clones hold 7.8% of the sample.

For this clonotype: Its antigen remains undetermined. Qualities for individual bases were not recorded, and no much larger clone is one base off.

Specimen: peripheral blood mononuclear cells (PBMCs), collected when the disease was refractory, from a patient treated with antithyroid drugs. This sequence was found in a female donor with Graves disease.

The nucleotide sequence is given as TGTGCCAGCAGCGTAGACAGCGCAAGCACAGATACGCAGTATTTT. It translates to CASSVDSASTDTQYF. The chain is made from TRBV9 and TRBJ2-3, with no confidently assigned D gene. V is shortened by 0 bases, J by 0 bases, and the region joining them spans 8 bases. From the cysteine up to the phenylalanine, the CDR3 has a length of 15 residues. The entry retains the CDR3 DNA only, 45 bases that are in frame from base 1. CDR1 SGDLS and CDR2 YYNGEE are derived from the germline V gene.